These T cell receptor beta chains were read from a single sample in a study of T cell responses to AZD1222 COVID-19 vaccine. The repertoire was sequenced with immunoSEQ multiplex PCR; TCRdb's copy has only in-frame clones and lacks some. The sample has around 130,000 clones; 91% are singletons. Sample: peripheral blood, taken on day 0 of AZD1222 vaccination. The receptors shown here come from an adult in good health. CDR3s include the opening cysteine and the closing phenylalanine or tryptophan. D genes are given only for firm matches. Size values are once, few and many counts, or a class for expanded clones, and some rows have none.

clone size: once; V gene: TRBV18; D gene: TRBD2; J gene: TRBJ2-3; CDR3 protein: CASSPVAGAGTDTQYF; CDR3 DNA: TGTGCCAGCTCACCAGTAGCGGGAGCGGGCACAGATACGCAGTATTTT
clone size: .; V gene: TRBV5-1; D gene: .; J gene: TRBJ2-6; CDR3 protein: CASGGDRPSGANVLTF; CDR3 DNA: TGCGCCAGCGGGGGGGACAGACCCTCTGGGGCCAACGTCCTGACTTTC
clone size: .; V gene: TRBV19; D gene: .; J gene: TRBJ1-1; CDR3 protein: CASSIETGNTEAFF; CDR3 DNA: TGTGCCAGTAGTATAGAAACAGGGAACACTGAAGCTTTCTTT
clone size: .; V gene: TRBV2; D gene: .; J gene: TRBJ1-1; CDR3 protein: CASSEGGSATEAFF; CDR3 DNA: TGTGCCAGCAGTGAAGGGGGGTCGGCCACTGAAGCTTTCTTT
clone size: once; V gene: TRBV5-1; D gene: .; J gene: TRBJ1-2; CDR3 protein: CASSLDTYGYTF; CDR3 DNA: TGCGCCAGCAGCTTGGACACCTATGGCTACACCTTC
clone size: once; V gene: TRBV7-8; D gene: .; J gene: TRBJ1-2; CDR3 protein: CASSTSPANYGYTF; CDR3 DNA: TGTGCCAGCAGTACTTCCCCAGCTAACTATGGCTACACCTTC
clone size: .; V gene: TRBV7-9; D gene: .; J gene: TRBJ1-3; CDR3 protein: CASSQGTAGNTIYF; CDR3 DNA: TGTGCCAGCAGCCAAGGGACCGCTGGAAACACCATATATTTT
clone size: .; V gene: TRBV6-6; D gene: .; J gene: TRBJ1-5; CDR3 protein: CASSWGGAQHF; CDR3 DNA: TGTGCCAGCAGTTGGGGCGGGGCCCAGCATTTT
clone size: .; V gene: TRBV19; D gene: .; J gene: TRBJ1-5; CDR3 protein: CASNGGNQPQHF; CDR3 DNA: TGTGCCAGTAATGGGGGCAATCAGCCCCAGCATTTT
clone size: once; V gene: TRBV29-1; D gene: .; J gene: TRBJ1-1; CDR3 protein: CSVAARLNTEAFF; CDR3 DNA: TGCAGCGTTGCCGCCAGACTTAACACTGAAGCTTTCTTT
clone size: few; V gene: TRBV7-9; D gene: .; J gene: TRBJ2-7; CDR3 protein: CASSSRHGGYEQYF; CDR3 DNA: TGTGCCAGCAGCTCCCGCCATGGAGGCTACGAGCAGTACTTC
clone size: .; V gene: TRBV19; D gene: .; J gene: TRBJ1-1; CDR3 protein: CASSIGYKNTEAFF; CDR3 DNA: TGTGCCAGTAGTATAGGATACAAGAACACTGAAGCTTTCTTT
clone size: .; V gene: TRBV6-1; D gene: .; J gene: TRBJ2-7; CDR3 protein: CASSEGGSKYF; CDR3 DNA: TGTGCCAGCAGTGAGGGTGGTTCTAAGTACTTC
clone size: .; V gene: TRBV7-2; D gene: TRBD2; J gene: TRBJ2-1; CDR3 protein: CASSQGTSGQFF; CDR3 DNA: TGTGCCAGCAGCCAAGGGACTAGCGGGCAGTTCTTC
clone size: .; V gene: TRBV6-5; D gene: .; J gene: TRBJ1-1; CDR3 protein: CASSWTDSPITEAFF; CDR3 DNA: TGTGCCAGCAGTTGGACGGACAGCCCCATCACTGAAGCTTTCTTT
clone size: .; V gene: TRBV18; D gene: .; J gene: TRBJ1-5; CDR3 protein: CASSPLGGNSNQPQHF; CDR3 DNA: TGTGCCAGCTCACCGCTAGGCGGAAATAGCAATCAGCCCCAGCATTTT
clone size: .; V gene: TRBV5-8; D gene: .; J gene: TRBJ1-5; CDR3 protein: CASSLGNVISNQPQHF; CDR3 DNA: TGTGCCAGCAGCTTGGGGAACGTTATTAGCAATCAGCCCCAGCATTTT
clone size: .; V gene: TRBV9; D gene: .; J gene: TRBJ1-3; CDR3 protein: CASSVDPGSGNTIYF; CDR3 DNA: TGTGCCAGCAGCGTAGATCCGGGGTCCGGAAATACCATATATTTT